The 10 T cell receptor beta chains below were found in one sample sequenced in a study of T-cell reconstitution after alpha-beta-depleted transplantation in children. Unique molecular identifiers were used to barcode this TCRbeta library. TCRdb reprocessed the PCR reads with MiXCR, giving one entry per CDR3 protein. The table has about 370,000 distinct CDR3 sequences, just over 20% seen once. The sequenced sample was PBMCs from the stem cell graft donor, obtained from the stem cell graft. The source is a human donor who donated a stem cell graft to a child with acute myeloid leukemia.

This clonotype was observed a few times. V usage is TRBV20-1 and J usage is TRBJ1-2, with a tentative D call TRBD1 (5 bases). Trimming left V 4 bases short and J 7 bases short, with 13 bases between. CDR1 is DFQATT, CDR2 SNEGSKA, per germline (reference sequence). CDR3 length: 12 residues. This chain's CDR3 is CSATGGVGGYTF. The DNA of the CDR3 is TGCAGTGCTACGGGGGGAGTGGGTGGCTACACCTTC.

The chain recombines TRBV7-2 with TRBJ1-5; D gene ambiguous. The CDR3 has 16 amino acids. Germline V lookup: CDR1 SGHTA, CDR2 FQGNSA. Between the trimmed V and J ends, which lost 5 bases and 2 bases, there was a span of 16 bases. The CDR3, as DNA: TGTGCCAGCAGCCCTCCTTCTGCCGGAGGCAATCAGCCCCAGCATTTT. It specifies CASSPPSAGGNQPQHF.

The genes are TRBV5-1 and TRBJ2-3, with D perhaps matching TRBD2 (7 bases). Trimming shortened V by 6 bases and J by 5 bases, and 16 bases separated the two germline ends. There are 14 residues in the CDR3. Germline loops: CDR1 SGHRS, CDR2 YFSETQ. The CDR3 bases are TGCGCCAGCACCAGGGGAGGGCCTGGAGATACGCAGTATTTT. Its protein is CASTRGGPGDTQYF. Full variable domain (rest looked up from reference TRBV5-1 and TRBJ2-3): KAGVTQTPRYLIKTRGQQVTLSCSPISGHRSVSWYQQTPGQGLQFLFEYFSETQRNKGNFPGRFSGRQFSNSRSEMNVSTLELGDSALYLCASTRGGPGDTQYFGPGTRLTVL.

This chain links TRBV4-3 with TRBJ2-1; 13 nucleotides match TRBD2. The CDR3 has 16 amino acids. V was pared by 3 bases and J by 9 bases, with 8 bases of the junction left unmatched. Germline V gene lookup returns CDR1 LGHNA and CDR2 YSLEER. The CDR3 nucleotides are TGCGCCAGCAGCCAGGACCAGGGACTAGCGGGAAGTGAGCAGTTCTTC. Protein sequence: CASSQDQGLAGSEQFF.

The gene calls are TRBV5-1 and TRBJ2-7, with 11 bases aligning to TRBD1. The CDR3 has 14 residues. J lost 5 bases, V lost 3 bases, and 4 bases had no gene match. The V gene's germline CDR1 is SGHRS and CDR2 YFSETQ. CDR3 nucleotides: TGCGCCAGCAGCTCTCCGGGACAGGGGGACGAGCAGTACTTC. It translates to CASSSPGQGDEQYF.

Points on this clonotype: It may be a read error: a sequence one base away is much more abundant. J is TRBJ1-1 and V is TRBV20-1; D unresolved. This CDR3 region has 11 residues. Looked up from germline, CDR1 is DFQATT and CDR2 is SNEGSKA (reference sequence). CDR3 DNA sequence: TGCTGTGCTAGAGGAGAACCTGAAGCTTTCTTT. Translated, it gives CCARGEPEAFF.

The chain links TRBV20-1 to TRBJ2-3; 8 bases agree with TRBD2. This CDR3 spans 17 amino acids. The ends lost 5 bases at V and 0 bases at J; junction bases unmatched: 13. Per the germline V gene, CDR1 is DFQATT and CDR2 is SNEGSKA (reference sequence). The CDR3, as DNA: TGCAGTGCTCCCCACGGGGAGCGGGAGATTAGCACAGATACGCAGTATTTT. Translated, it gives CSAPHGEREISTDTQYF.

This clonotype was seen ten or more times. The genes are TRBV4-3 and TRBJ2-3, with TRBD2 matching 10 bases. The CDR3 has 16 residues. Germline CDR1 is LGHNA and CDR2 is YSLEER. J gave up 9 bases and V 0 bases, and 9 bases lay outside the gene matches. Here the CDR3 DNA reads TGCGCCAGCAGCCAAGAGCTAGCGGGAGCCGCAGGGACGCAGTATTTT. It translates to CASSQELAGAAGTQYF.

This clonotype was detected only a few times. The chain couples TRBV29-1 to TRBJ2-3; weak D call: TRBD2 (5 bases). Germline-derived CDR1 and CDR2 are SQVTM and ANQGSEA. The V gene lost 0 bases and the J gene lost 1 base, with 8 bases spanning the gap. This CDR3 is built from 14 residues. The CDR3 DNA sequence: TGCAGCGTTGAAGAAGCGGTGCGCACAGATACGCAGTATTTT. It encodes CSVEEAVRTDTQYF.

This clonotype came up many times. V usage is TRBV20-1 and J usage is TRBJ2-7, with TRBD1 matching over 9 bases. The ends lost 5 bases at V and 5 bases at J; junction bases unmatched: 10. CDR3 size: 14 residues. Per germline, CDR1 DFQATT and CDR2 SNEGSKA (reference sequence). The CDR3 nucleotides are TGCAGTGCTTCCTACCCGGGACAGGGTGACGAGCAGTACTTC. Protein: CSASYPGQGDEQYF.